The present TCR beta chain was sequenced within a study of spatial heterogeneity in lung cancer. The study's findings and limits: Whereas they appeared in blood less at follow-up, ubiquitous expanded tumor TCRs appeared there more at resection.

There are 17 residues in the CDR3. Germline CDR1 is LGHNA and CDR2 is YSLEER. Trimming left V 0 bases short and J 4 bases short, with 15 bases between. Time point here: blood at routine non-recurrence follow-up after resection. Whole RNA from tumor, nontumor lung or frozen PBMC was sequenced unsorted. Only a few counts were recorded for this clonotype. Its antigen is undetermined. TCRdb called the 5' RACE reads again in MiXCR, with one record for every CDR3 protein. Here the sample spans 110,000 or so distinct CDR3 sequences, approximately 10% being singletons. This receptor was identified in a female donor with early-stage non-small cell lung cancer. The specimen was PBMCs, collected at follow-up. The V gene is TRBV4-3, the J gene TRBJ1-4; tentatively, D is TRBD1 (5 bases). Written as DNA, the CDR3 is TGCGCCAGCAGCCAAGATTTGCGTCAGGGTTTTAATGAAAAACTGTTTTTT. Protein product: CASSQDLRQGFNEKLFF.